This T cell receptor beta chain was captured by sequencing in a study of T-cell reconstitution after alpha-beta-depleted transplantation in children. Looked up from germline, CDR1 is SGHRS and CDR2 is YFSETQ. This CDR3 comprises 17 residues. Trimming shortened V by 0 bases and J by 0 bases, and 14 bases separated the two germline ends. Unique molecular identifiers were incorporated into the prepared TCRbeta library. TCRdb recomputed calls from the PCR reads with MiXCR, one row per CDR3 protein. The table shows a few hundred thousand distinct CDR3 sequences, with about a sixth occurring only once. This sequence joins TRBV5-1 and TRBJ2-3, with D uncertain. The origin of this receptor is a human donor who donated a stem cell graft to a child with acute lymphoblastic leukemia. Sample: PBMCs from the stem cell graft donor, taken from the stem cell graft. CDR3 nucleotide sequence: TGCGCCAGCAGCTTGGGCTCATCCGATCCTAGCACAGATACGCAGTATTTT. It encodes CASSLGSSDPSTDTQYF.